The 18 T cell receptor beta chains below were found in one sample sequenced in a study of beta chain features in type 1 diabetes. Expressed TCRB transcripts were sequenced, since all the RNA that had been isolated was reverse transcribed. Data came from immunoSEQ multiplex PCR; TCRdb stores just in-frame clones and leaves some out. Among several thousand clones listed, about 80% were seen once. Sequencing used Tregs from blood. The source is a young woman in good health.

The J gene is TRBJ1-4, the V gene TRBV30; tentative D call: TRBD1 (6 bases). The CDR3 contains 14 residues. Deletions cut 0 bases from V and 8 bases from J, with 13 bases between. In germline, CDR1 is GTSNPN, CDR2 SVGIG (reference sequence). CDR3 sequence reads: CAWSVRGFGEKLFF. The CDR3 bases are TGTGCCTGGAGTGTGAGGGGGTTTGGGGAAAAACTGTTTTTT. Based on the CDR3 plus reference TRBV30 and TRBJ1-4, the full variable domain is SQTIHQWPATLVQPVGSPLSLECTVEGTSNPNLYWYRQAAGRGLQLLFYSVGIGQISSEVPQNLSASRPQDRQFILSSKKLLLSDSGFYLCAWSVRGFGEKLFFGSGTQLSVL.

The CDR3 sequence is CASSPGGAGEKLFF. DNA of the CDR3: TGTGCCAGCAGCCCGGGGGGGGCCGGGGAAAAACTGTTTTTT. The chain carries TRBV5-4 and TRBJ1-4, with TRBD1 as a possible D gene (6 bases). The V gene lost 4 bases and the J gene lost 8 bases, with 15 bases spanning the gap. The CDR3 is made up of 14 amino acids. The germline CDR1 and CDR2 sequences are SGHNT and YYREEE (reference sequence).

CDR3 nucleotide sequence: TGCGCCAGCAGCGTAGGGATTCGTCTTCGACAGGGGGGATTGGAGACCCAGTACTTC. Translating gives CASSVGIRLRQGGLETQYF. The chain recombines TRBV5-1 with TRBJ2-5; TRBD1 agrees at 9 bases. Germline V CDR1 and CDR2: SGHRS, YFSETQ. CDR3 length equals 19 residues. The junction had 21 bases not matched to a gene; V was cut back by 4 bases and J by 5 bases.

This clone was counted a few times. This chain joins TRBV18 and TRBJ2-6, with D hard to call. This CDR3 contains 14 residues. Deletions cut 3 bases from V and 4 bases from J, with 7 bases between. Germline V lookup: CDR1 KGHSH, CDR2 LQKENI. The DNA for the CDR3 is TGTGCCAGCTCACCGGCATTCGGGGCCAACGTCCTGACTTTC. Its protein is CASSPAFGANVLTF. Looking up the rest from reference TRBV18 and TRBJ2-6 gives the full variable domain: NAGVMQNPRHLVRRRGQEARLRCSPMKGHSHVYWYRQLPEEGLKFMVYLQKENIIDESGMPKERFSAEFPKEGPSILRIQQVVRGDSAAYFCASSPAFGANVLTFGAGSRLTVL.

The CDR3 DNA is TGTGCCAGTAGCCAGCACAGGGGAGAGACCCAGTACTTC. Encoded protein: CASSQHRGETQYF. The rearrangement uses TRBV19 and TRBJ2-5; 7 bases agree with TRBD1. J lost 4 bases, V lost 6 bases, and 5 bases had no gene match. This CDR3 is built from 13 residues. CDR1 is LNHDA and CDR2 is SQIVND in the germline V gene (reference sequence).

The chain recombines TRBV7-8 with TRBJ1-5; 8 nucleotides line up with TRBD1. Germline assignment: CDR1 SGHVS and CDR2 FQNEAQ. J was trimmed by 0 bases and V by 1 base; bases with no gene match: 5. The CDR3 sequence is 17 residues long. CDR3 region: CASSLGGTGHSNQPQHF. The CDR3 nucleotides read TGTGCCAGCAGCTTAGGGGGGACAGGACATAGCAATCAGCCCCAGCATTTT.

The chain carries TRBV6-1 and TRBJ1-6; D might be TRBD1 (5 bases). V dropped 5 bases and J dropped 8 bases, with 10 bases sitting between them. Germline V gene sequence: CDR1 MNHNS, CDR2 SASEGT. CDR3 size: 13 residues. CDR3 nucleotide sequence: TGTGCCAGCAGTCCCAGGGCGGATTCACCCCTCCACTTT. It is translated as CASSPRADSPLHF.

The chain combines TRBV10-3 with TRBJ2-1; 8 bases map to TRBD2. Trimming removed 10 bases from V and 6 bases from J; junction bases left unmatched: 11. The CDR3 has 14 residues. Germline CDR1 is ENHRY and CDR2 is SYGVKD. Here the CDR3 DNA reads TGTGCCACCGGGGGGGAGGGCTATGGCAATGAGCAGTTCTTC. This encodes CATGGEGYGNEQFF.

The chain joins TRBV5-1 to TRBJ2-2; D perhaps matches TRBD1 (5 bases). CDR3 length equals 13 residues. CDR1 is SGHRS and CDR2 is YFSETQ in the germline V gene. V was pared by 4 bases and J by 1 base, with 5 bases between. The CDR3 reads CASSRGNTGELFF. CDR3 coding DNA: TGCGCCAGCAGCAGGGGGAACACCGGGGAGCTGTTTTTT. The full variable domain, its missing parts supplied by reference TRBV5-1 and TRBJ2-2, is KAGVTQTPRYLIKTRGQQVTLSCSPISGHRSVSWYQQTPGQGLQFLFEYFSETQRNKGNFPGRFSGRQFSNSRSEMNVSTLELGDSALYLCASSRGNTGELFFGEGSRLTVL.

The V gene is TRBV6-6, the J gene TRBJ1-3; D not resolved. The length of the CDR3 is 12 residues. V was shortened by 6 bases and J by 3 bases, with 6 bases between the two germline ends. The germline V gene encodes CDR1 MNHNY and CDR2 SVGAGI (reference sequence). CDR3 loop: CASSKNGNTIYF. The DNA of the CDR3 is TGTGCCAGCAGCAAAAATGGAAACACCATATATTTT.

The chain carries TRBV5-4 and TRBJ1-4; TRBD1 might be the D (6 bases). Germline V gene data show CDR1 as SGHNT and CDR2 as YYREEE (reference sequence). Trimming removed 5 bases from V and 7 bases from J, with 18 bases in between. The CDR3 extends over 15 amino acids. CDR3 coding DNA: TGTGCCAGCAGTCAAAAGACAGGTTCGGCTGAAAAACTGTTTTTT. Translation gives CASSQKTGSAEKLFF. Complete variable domain (other parts from reference TRBV5-4 and TRBJ1-4): ETGVTQSPTHLIKTRGQQVTLRCSSQSGHNTVSWYQQALGQGPQFIFQYYREEENGRGNFPPRFSGLQFPNYSSELNVNALELDDSALYLCASSQKTGSAEKLFFGSGTQLSVL.

This clone was seen just once. The chain employs TRBV5-4 and TRBJ2-1, with TRBD1 identical over 7 bases. Germline CDR1 is SGHNT and CDR2 is YYREEE (reference sequence). This CDR3 has 15 residues. The V segment lost 2 bases and the J segment 4 bases; nucleotides outside the gene matches: 6. The CDR3 sequence: CASSFEGAPYNEQFF. The CDR3 DNA sequence: TGTGCCAGCAGCTTCGAGGGGGCCCCTTACAATGAGCAGTTCTTC.

This chain uses TRBV5-6 with TRBJ2-2, with a weak D call TRBD2 (6 bases). V was cut by 4 bases and J by 3 bases, with 16 bases left in between. Germline V gene sequence: CDR1 SGHDT, CDR2 YYEEEE. The CDR3 length is 16 residues. CDR3 region: CASSPRSGVYTGELFF. The CDR3 bases are TGTGCCAGCAGCCCACGTAGCGGCGTCTACACCGGGGAGCTGTTTTTT.

This chain connects TRBV5-1 to TRBJ2-4; TRBD2 is a possible D gene (5 bases). The CDR3 spans 16 residues. The V and J ends lost 0 bases and 0 bases respectively, with 10 bases between them. Germline lookup yields CDR1 SGHRS and CDR2 YFSETQ. The chain's CDR3 is CASSLDPGIAKNIQYF. Here the CDR3 DNA reads TGCGCCAGCAGCTTGGATCCGGGGATAGCCAAAAACATTCAGTACTTC.

V gene TRBV6-5 combines with J gene TRBJ2-3, with D possibly matching TRBD2 (7 bases). This CDR3 contains 15 residues. Germline V gene data show CDR1 as MNHEY and CDR2 as SVGAGI. V dropped 2 bases and J dropped 3 bases, with 12 bases sitting between them. The DNA of the CDR3 is TGTGCCAGCAGTTACGGGGGGGCCCATACAGATACGCAGTATTTT. Translation: CASSYGGAHTDTQYF.

This clone was seen a single time. The rearrangement joins TRBV19 to TRBJ1-1, with D hard to call. Germline V gene data show CDR1 as LNHDA and CDR2 as SQIVND (reference sequence). The CDR3 spans 14 residues. The V end was cut by 7 bases, the J end by 2 bases, with 14 bases between. The CDR3 is CASKSAGFNTEAFF. The CDR3 region has the DNA TGTGCCAGTAAGTCGGCGGGTTTTAACACTGAAGCTTTCTTT.

This clone was seen a handful of times. This sequence joins TRBV27 and TRBJ2-6; no firm D call. V was cut by 2 bases and J by 0 bases, with 8 bases left in between. Germline V CDR1 and CDR2: MNHEY, SMNVEV (reference sequence). The CDR3 totals 16 residues. CDR3 residues: CASSLPPRSGANVLTF. The CDR3 nucleotides are TGTGCCAGCAGTTTACCCCCCCGCTCTGGGGCCAACGTCCTGACTTTC.

The chain uses TRBV11-2 and TRBJ1-1, with a possible D match to TRBD1 (5 bases). The germline V and J ends were trimmed by 6 bases and 5 bases, with 13 bases remaining between them. The germline V gene has CDR1 SGHAT and CDR2 FQNNGV. This CDR3 is built from 13 residues. For the CDR3, the DNA is TGTGCCAGCAGGAACACGGGGGGGACTGAAGCTTTCTTT. Translation: CASRNTGGTEAFF.